The 8 T cell receptor beta chains below all came from one sample that was sequenced in a study of blood T cell repertoires in COVID-19. TCRdb keeps only in-frame clones here, not all; method: immunoSEQ multiplex PCR. The table shows tens of thousands of clones, with about 74% occurring only once. The sequencing input was peripheral blood. These receptors originate from a woman older than 75 with acute or convalescent COVID-19.

The table lists this clone with a few counts. V gene TRBV18 combines with J gene TRBJ1-5; perhaps TRBD1 as D (6 bases). Trimming left V 3 bases short and J 6 bases short, with 27 bases between. The germline V gene has CDR1 KGHSH and CDR2 LQKENI. The CDR3 covers 19 residues. The CDR3 DNA is TGTGCCAGCTCACCTCTCGACAGGATAGGTGTCGGCGGCGGTCAGCCCCAGCATTTT. Residues: CASSPLDRIGVGGGQPQHF. Full variable domain (outside the CDR3, taken from reference TRBV18 and TRBJ1-5): NAGVMQNPRHLVRRRGQEARLRCSPMKGHSHVYWYRQLPEEGLKFMVYLQKENIIDESGMPKERFSAEFPKEGPSILRIQQVVRGDSAAYFCASSPLDRIGVGGGQPQHFGDGTRLSIL.

J is TRBJ2-7 and V is TRBV2; 9 bases map to TRBD1. The V gene's germline CDR1 is SNHLY and CDR2 FYNNEI. Trimming cost V 7 bases and J 5 bases; bases outside gene matches: 6. This CDR3 region has 13 residues. Here the CDR3 reads CASIRRDRDEQYF. CDR3 coding DNA: TGTGCCAGCATCCGCCGGGACAGGGACGAGCAGTACTTC.

The CDR3 bases are TGTGCCAGCAGCCCTCGGACAGGGGGCTCTGGGGCCAACGTCCTGACTTTC. As protein: CASSPRTGGSGANVLTF. The chain joins TRBV7-8 to TRBJ2-6; TRBD1 matches 10 bases. V shed 5 bases, J shed 0 bases, and the junction held 4 bases outside the gene matches. The germline CDR1 and CDR2 sequences are SGHVS and FQNEAQ. The CDR3 consists of 17 residues.

V gene TRBV29-1 combines with J gene TRBJ1-2, with a weak D call TRBD1 (5 bases). The CDR3 extends over 13 amino acids. Trimming removed 1 base at V and 3 bases at J, with 9 bases between. Germline CDR1 is SQVTM and CDR2 is ANQGSEA. This CDR3 is CSVEAGFDYGYTF. The CDR3 DNA is TGCAGCGTTGAAGCAGGGTTCGACTATGGCTACACCTTC.

In this sample, this clone turned up many times. This sequence joins TRBV6-2 or TRBV6-3 and TRBJ2-1, with 9 bases aligning to TRBD1. CDR3 length: 14 residues. V trimming: 2 bases; J trimming: 5 bases; junction bases outside the gene matches: 1. The germline CDR1 and CDR2 sequences are MNHEY and SVGEGT. For the CDR3, the DNA is TGTGCCAGCAGTTACGACAGGGGGAACAATGAGCAGTTCTTC. Protein sequence: CASSYDRGNNEQFF.

This clone showed up just once. The CDR3 DNA reads as TGCGCCAGCAGCTCTACAGGGGGCAGCGAGCAGTACTTC. As protein: CASSSTGGSEQYF. The rearrangement links TRBV5-1 to TRBJ2-7, with TRBD1 matching 9 bases. Trimming removed 3 bases from V and 6 bases from J; junction bases left unmatched: 4. The CDR3 loop spans 13 amino acids. Germline CDR1 is SGHRS and CDR2 is YFSETQ.

This rearrangement joins TRBV7-8 to TRBJ1-2; TRBD1 matches 7 bases. Germline assignment: CDR1 SGHVS and CDR2 FQNEAQ. The CDR3 length is 13 residues. Trimming at V came to 5 bases and at J to 4 bases, leaving 4 bases not matched to a gene. The CDR3 nucleotides are TGTGCCAGCAGCAAAGGGGGCGGCTATGGCTACACCTTC. Translating it yields CASSKGGGYGYTF. The full variable domain, in which reference TRBV7-8 and TRBJ1-2 provide the parts outside the CDR3, is GAGVSQSPRYKVAKRGQDVALRCDPISGHVSLFWYQQALGQGPEFLTYFQNEAQLDKSGLPSDRFFAERPEGSVSTLKIQRTQQEDSAVYLCASSKGGGYGYTFGSGTRLTVV.

The chain couples TRBV30 to TRBJ2-1, with 9 bases that match TRBD2. The junction had 3 bases not matched to a gene; V was cut back by 5 bases and J by 4 bases. The CDR3 consists of 13 residues. Germline CDR1 is GTSNPN and CDR2 is SVGIG (reference sequence). CDR3 DNA: TGTGCCTGGGGCACTAGCGGGTACAATGAGCAGTTCTTC. This codes for CAWGTSGYNEQFF.